The entry below gives a single TCR beta chain sequence along with its context. The data were obtained in a study of control samples from healthy donors and cancer patients. The CDR3 runs 12 residues. V lost 4 bases to trimming and J lost 3 bases, with 6 bases between them. The germline V gene encodes CDR1 MGHDK and CDR2 SYGVNS. Assay: immunoSEQ multiplex PCR; the TCRdb copy retains only in-frame clones and omits some. The sample has 70,000 to 95,000 clones; about 90% are singletons. The rearrangement uses TRBV25-1 and TRBJ1-1, with no clear D. Sequencing was performed on blood. The sequence derives from a man in his fifties or sixties in good health. CDR3 coding DNA: TGTGCCAGCAGTGTAAAGCACACTGAAGCTTTCTTT. It encodes CASSVKHTEAFF.